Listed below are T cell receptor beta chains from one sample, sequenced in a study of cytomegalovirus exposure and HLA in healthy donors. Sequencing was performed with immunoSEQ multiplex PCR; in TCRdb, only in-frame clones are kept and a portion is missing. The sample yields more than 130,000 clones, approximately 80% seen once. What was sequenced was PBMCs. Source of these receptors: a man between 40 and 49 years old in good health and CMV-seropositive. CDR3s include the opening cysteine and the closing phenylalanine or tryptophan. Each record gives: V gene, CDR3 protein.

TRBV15	CATSRQGGSGGYTF
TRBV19	CASMRAGSNQPQHF
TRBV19	CASSIGAGGTEAFF
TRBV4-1	CASSQTPFSNQPQHF
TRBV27	CASRATGSPYGYTF
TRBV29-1	CSVGPGGNQPQHF
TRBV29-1	CSVTDYNEQFF
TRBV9	CASSLRGAGGVEQYF
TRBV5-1	CASSSGQGFIYGYTF
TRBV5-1	CASSLDSSGNTIYF
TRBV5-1	CASSLGSSGATYNEQFF
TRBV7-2	CASSLFQGSGNTIYF
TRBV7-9	CASSSAGQLHYEQYF
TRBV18	CASSPGATIYEQYF
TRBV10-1	CASSSVGGSETQYF
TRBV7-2	CASSFELGTDTQYF
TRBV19	CASSIDPRGRAGELFF